The 5 T cell receptor beta chains below come from one sample, sequenced in a study of blood T cell repertoires in COVID-19. TCRdb keeps only in-frame clones here, not all; method: immunoSEQ multiplex PCR. The sample lists under 30,000 clones, around nine tenths occurring once. The sequenced material came from peripheral blood. All receptors derive from a human donor in a cohort sampled during active COVID-19. The donor label of this sample is uncertain.

This clone appeared once. This chain links TRBV7-9 with TRBJ1-6; 8 bases fit TRBD1. The CDR3 is 14 amino acids. Germline V gives CDR1 SEHNR, CDR2 FQNEAQ (reference sequence). V was pared by 4 bases and J by 13 bases, with 9 bases of the junction left unmatched. The CDR3 coding sequence is TGTGCCAGCAGCTCGACAGGGGCCGGGGGCCCCCTCCACTTT. Its protein is CASSSTGAGGPLHF. The full variable domain, in which reference TRBV7-9 and TRBJ1-6 provide the parts outside the CDR3, is DTGVSQNPRHKITKRGQNVTFRCDPISEHNRLYWYRQTLGQGPEFLTYFQNEAQLEKSRLLSDRFSAERPKGSFSTLEIQRTEQGDSAMYLCASSSTGAGGPLHFGNGTRLTVT.

The rearrangement joins TRBV27 to TRBJ2-3; 7 nucleotides line up with TRBD2. Germline values: CDR1 MNHEY, CDR2 SMNVEV (reference sequence). The CDR3 contains 13 residues. Germline trimming cut 4 bases from V and 8 bases from J; bases unmatched to any gene: 6. CDR3: CASSWASGSTQYF. The DNA for the CDR3 is TGTGCCAGCAGTTGGGCTAGCGGCTCTACGCAGTATTTT.

The rearrangement uses TRBV10-3 and TRBJ2-1, with 12 bases lining up with TRBD2. The trim removed 6 bases at V and 6 bases at J, leaving 6 bases unmatched. Germline assignment: CDR1 ENHRY and CDR2 SYGVKD. This CDR3 spans 15 amino acids. The CDR3 sequence: CAIRATSGSVNEQFF. The CDR3 nucleotides read TGTGCCATCAGGGCGACTAGCGGGAGCGTCAATGAGCAGTTCTTC.

V is TRBV5-4 and J is TRBJ2-2; 7 bases match TRBD1. The CDR3 loop spans 16 amino acids. Per the germline V gene, CDR1 is SGHNT and CDR2 is YYREEE (reference sequence). Trimming took 4 bases from V and 3 from J; bases not matched to a gene: 9. CDR3 nucleotides: TGTGCCAGCAGCCCCGGTAGGGGGCGTGACACCGGGGAGCTGTTTTTT. It specifies CASSPGRGRDTGELFF.

The chain combines TRBV29-1 with TRBJ2-2, with D possibly matching TRBD1 (5 bases). The germline gives CDR1 SQVTM, CDR2 ANQGSEA. V lost 7 bases to trimming and J lost 2 bases, with 14 bases between them. The CDR3 is 14 amino acids. CDR3 protein: CSATGGTNTGELFF. CDR3 coding DNA: TGCAGCGCAACAGGCGGTACAAACACCGGGGAGCTGTTTTTT.